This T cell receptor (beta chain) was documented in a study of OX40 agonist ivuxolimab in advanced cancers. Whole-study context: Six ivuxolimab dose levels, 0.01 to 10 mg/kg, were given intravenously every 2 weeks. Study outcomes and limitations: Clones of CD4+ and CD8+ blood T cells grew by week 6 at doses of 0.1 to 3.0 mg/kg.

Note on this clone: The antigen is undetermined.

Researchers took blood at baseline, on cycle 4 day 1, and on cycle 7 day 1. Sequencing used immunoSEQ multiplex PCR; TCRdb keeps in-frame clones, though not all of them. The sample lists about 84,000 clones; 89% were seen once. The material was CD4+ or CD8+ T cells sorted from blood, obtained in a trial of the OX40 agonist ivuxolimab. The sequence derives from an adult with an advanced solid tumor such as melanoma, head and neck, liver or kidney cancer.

The CDR3 region has the DNA TGTGCCAGCAGTTACGGAGACAGGGGGGGGTACGAGCAGTACTTC. It is translated as CASSYGDRGGYEQYF. J is TRBJ2-7 and V is TRBV6-5, with 9 bases lining up with TRBD1. This CDR3 is built from 15 residues. J lost 4 bases, V lost 2 bases, and 6 bases had no gene match. Germline CDR1 MNHEY, CDR2 SVGAGI.